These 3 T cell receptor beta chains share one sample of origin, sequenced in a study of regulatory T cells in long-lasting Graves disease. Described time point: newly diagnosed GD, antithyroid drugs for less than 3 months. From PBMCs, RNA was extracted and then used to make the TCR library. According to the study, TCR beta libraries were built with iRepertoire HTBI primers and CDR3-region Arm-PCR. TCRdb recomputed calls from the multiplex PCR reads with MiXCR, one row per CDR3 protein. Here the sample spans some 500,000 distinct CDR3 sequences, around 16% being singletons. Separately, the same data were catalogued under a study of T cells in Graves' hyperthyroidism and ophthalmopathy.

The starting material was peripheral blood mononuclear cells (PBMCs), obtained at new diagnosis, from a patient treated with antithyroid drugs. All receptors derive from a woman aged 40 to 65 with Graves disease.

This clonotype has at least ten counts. The CDR3 sequence is CASSVLRGGYTF. In DNA, the CDR3 is TGTGCCAGCAGTGTGTTGAGAGGCGGCTACACCTTC. V gene TRBV2 combines with J gene TRBJ1-2; unclear D gene. Trimming left V 4 bases short and J 8 bases short, with 11 bases between. CDR3 length equals 12 residues. Germline V gives CDR1 SNHLY, CDR2 FYNNEI.

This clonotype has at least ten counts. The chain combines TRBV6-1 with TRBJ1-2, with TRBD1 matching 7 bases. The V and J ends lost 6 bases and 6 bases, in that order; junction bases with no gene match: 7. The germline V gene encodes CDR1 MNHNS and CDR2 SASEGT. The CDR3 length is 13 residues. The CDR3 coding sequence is TGTGCCAGCAGCTTAACAGGGGTAAATGGCTACACCTTC. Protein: CASSLTGVNGYTF.

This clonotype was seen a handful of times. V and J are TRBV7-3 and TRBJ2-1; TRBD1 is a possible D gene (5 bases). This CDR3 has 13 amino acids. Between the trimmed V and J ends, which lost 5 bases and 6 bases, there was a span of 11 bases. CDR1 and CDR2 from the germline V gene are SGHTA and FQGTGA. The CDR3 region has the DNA TGTGCCAGCAGCCGTTCAGGGCTCAATGAGCAGTTCTTC. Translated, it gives CASSRSGLNEQFF.